A single sample is the source of the 10 T cell receptor beta chains below, sequenced in a study of blood T cell repertoires in COVID-19. The protocol was immunoSEQ multiplex PCR, while the TCRdb copy is restricted to in-frame clones and leaves out a portion. The sample holds 200,000 to 250,000 clones, 84% seen once. Sequencing was done on a sample of peripheral blood. The receptors were gathered from a woman aged 80 or over with COVID-19, enrolled during active disease.

The chain uses TRBV2 and TRBJ1-1, with TRBD1 matching 9 bases. Germline trimming cut 10 bases from V and 6 bases from J; bases unmatched to any gene: 9. Germline loops: CDR1 SNHLY, CDR2 FYNNEI. The CDR3 consists of 13 residues. The chain's CDR3 is CATGQGLQSEAFF. CDR3 nucleotides: TGTGCCACCGGACAGGGGCTCCAGTCTGAAGCTTTCTTT.

This clone was observed once. The chain combines TRBV7-3 with TRBJ2-5; TRBD2 agrees at 12 bases. The V gene end was trimmed by 2 bases and the J gene end by 1 base; junction bases not matched to a gene: 11. The CDR3 consists of 19 residues. Germline CDR1 reads SGHTA; CDR2 reads FQGTGA. In nucleotides, the CDR3 is TGTGCCAGCAGCTTAGTCGCTAGCGGGGGGGCCGGTCCCCAAGAGACCCAGTACTTC. This encodes CASSLVASGGAGPQETQYF.

The gene calls are TRBV4-2 and TRBJ2-1, with a weak D call TRBD2 (6 bases). Germline V gives CDR1 LGHNA, CDR2 YNFKEQ. Trimming removed 1 base from V and 7 bases from J, with 17 bases in between. The CDR3 consists of 16 residues. The CDR3 here is CASSQVVRERGNEQFF. CDR3 in DNA: TGTGCCAGCAGCCAAGTCGTTCGGGAGAGGGGAAATGAGCAGTTCTTC.

The rearrangement joins TRBV7-9 to TRBJ1-6; 9 bases fit TRBD1. This CDR3 is 14 amino acids long. V lost 6 bases, J lost 7 bases, and 4 bases stayed unmatched. CDR1 SEHNR and CDR2 FQNEAQ come from the germline V gene (reference sequence). CDR3 DNA sequence: TGTGCCAGCAGACGGACAGGGGAAAATTCACCCCTCCACTTT. The encoded protein is CASRRTGENSPLHF.

The V call is TRBV27, the J call TRBJ1-6, with D perhaps TRBD1 (6 bases). The CDR3 sequence is 14 residues long. The germline gives CDR1 MNHEY, CDR2 SMNVEV (reference sequence). The V end lost 1 base, the J end lost 7 bases, and 8 bases lay between the germline ends. The DNA for the CDR3 is TGTGCCAGCAGTTTATGGGACATGAATTCACCCCTCCACTTT. Protein sequence: CASSLWDMNSPLHF.

To note about this clone: The germline gene is not matched at one end of the junction; a read error may be the cause. The chain employs TRBV7-9 and TRBJ1-2, with no clear D. CDR1 is SEHNR and CDR2 is FQNEAQ in the germline V gene (reference sequence). The CDR3 contains 12 residues. The CDR3 bases are TGTGCCAGCAGCCCCGACCGTCCCGGGAGATTCTTC. Protein product: CASSPDRPGRFF.

With respect to this clone: Other DNA sequences within the sample encode an identical CDR3. The V call is TRBV5-1, the J call TRBJ2-7; a possible D gene is TRBD1 (5 bases). V was trimmed by 1 base and J by 3 bases, leaving 8 bases between them. The CDR3 length is 13 residues. The V gene's germline CDR1 is SGHRS and CDR2 YFSETQ. DNA of the CDR3: TGCGCCAGCAGCTTGCAGGGAATCTACGAGCAGTACTTC. Translating it yields CASSLQGIYEQYF.

CDR3 coding DNA: TGTGCCAGCAGGGGAGGGATTGCCTATGGCTACACCTTC. It yields the protein CASRGGIAYGYTF. The gene calls are TRBV28 and TRBJ1-2; D uncertain. This CDR3 region has 13 residues. Germline V lookup: CDR1 MDHEN, CDR2 SYDVKM. V gave up 6 bases and J gave up 4 bases, with 12 bases separating them.

This clone has only a few counts. This chain joins TRBV6-6 and TRBJ2-3, with TRBD2 identical over 8 bases. Germline trimming cut 5 bases from V and 3 bases from J; bases unmatched to any gene: 10. The CDR3 sequence is 16 residues long. Per the germline V gene, CDR1 is MNHNY and CDR2 is SVGAGI (reference sequence). The CDR3 DNA follows: TGTGCCAGCAGTAATGGACTAGCTTTGAGAACAGATACGCAGTATTTT. Translation: CASSNGLALRTDTQYF.

This chain uses TRBV3-1 (or the pseudogene TRBV3-2) with TRBJ2-1, with D maybe TRBD1 (6 bases). The germline V gene has CDR1 LGHDT and CDR2 YNNKEL (reference sequence). This CDR3 is 12 amino acids long. V gave up 4 bases and J gave up 6 bases, with 7 bases separating them. CDR3 region: CASSPQGNEQFF. CDR3 bases: TGTGCCAGCAGCCCACAGGGCAATGAGCAGTTCTTC.